This TCR beta chain came from a study of T cell responses to AZD1222 COVID-19 vaccine. Whole-study results and caveats: Two doses of AZD1222 preceded a rise in Spike-specific TCR breadth and depth. The study found vaccine-associated CD4 TCRs spanning spike, dominant at 160-218 and 743-854.

Trimming left V 4 bases short and J 3 bases short, with 10 bases between. CDR3 length: 14 amino acids. Germline CDR1 reads SEHNR; CDR2 reads FQNEAQ (reference sequence). As to this clone: Antigen: not known.

The data were produced by immunoSEQ multiplex PCR, yet TCRdb's version contains in-frame clones alone and is incomplete. The sample contains around 110,000 clones, 87% of which appear only once. The TCR comes from an adult in good health. The sequencing used peripheral blood, collected on day 0 of AZD1222 vaccination. The chain is built from TRBV7-9 and TRBJ1-5; no clear D gene. For the CDR3, the DNA is TGTGCCAGCAGCTACGACGCTATCAATCAGCCCCAGCATTTT. It specifies CASSYDAINQPQHF. The whole variable domain, remainder taken from reference TRBV7-9 and TRBJ1-5, is DTGVSQNPRHKITKRGQNVTFRCDPISEHNRLYWYRQTLGQGPEFLTYFQNEAQLEKSRLLSDRFSAERPKGSFSTLEIQRTEQGDSAMYLCASSYDAINQPQHFGDGTRLSIL.